The rows below give T cell receptor beta chains drawn from one sample of a study of cytomegalovirus exposure and HLA in healthy donors. Repertoires were generated with immunoSEQ multiplex PCR, while TCRdb's copy carries only in-frame clones and drops some. The sample includes roughly 150,000 clones, 70% to 80% of them seen just once. Sequenced input: PBMCs. The origin of the receptors is a woman aged 40 to 50 in good health and CMV-seronegative. Both conserved end residues are part of each CDR3. Each record gives: J gene, D gene, clone size, CDR3 length, V gene, CDR3 DNA, CDR3 protein. D genes are given only for firm matches. Clone size is shown for a subset of rows, as once, few, many or a class of expanded clone.

TRBJ1-2	TRBD1	NA	14	TRBV28	TGTGCCAGCAGTCCTCGGACAGGGGACTATGGCTACACCTTC	CASSPRTGDYGYTF
TRBJ1-3	TRBD1	NA	17	TRBV7-6	TGTGCCAGCAGCTCTGAGGGACAGGACAGCTCTGGAAACACCATATATTTT	CASSSEGQDSSGNTIYF
TRBJ2-1	NA	NA	14	TRBV9	TGTGCCAGCAGCGTTACACAGGGTTACAATGAGCAGTTCTTC	CASSVTQGYNEQFF
TRBJ2-2	TRBD2	NA	17	TRBV28	TGTGCCAGCCTCGAATCGACTAGCGGGGCCCGAGGCGGGGAGCTGTTTTTT	CASLESTSGARGGELFF
TRBJ2-1	TRBD1	NA	18	TRBV5-6	TGTGCCAGCAGCTTGGTGGGACAGGGAAGGGGGTCGGTCAATGAGCAGTTCTTC	CASSLVGQGRGSVNEQFF
TRBJ2-1	TRBD2	NA	15	TRBV28	TGTGCCAGCAGGCTCCACGGGACTAGTATCAATGAGCAGTTCTTC	CASRLHGTSINEQFF
TRBJ2-7	NA	NA	13	TRBV5-1	TGCGCCAGCAGCTTGACTACCTCCTACGAGCAGTACTTC	CASSLTTSYEQYF
TRBJ2-7	TRBD1	NA	14	TRBV6-1	TGTGCCAGCAGTGAAGGGGACAGGGGCTACGAGCAGTACTTC	CASSEGDRGYEQYF
TRBJ2-3	NA	few	15	TRBV19	TGTGCCAGTAGTGGTGCAGGGTTTGGCACAGATACGCAGTATTTT	CASSGAGFGTDTQYF
TRBJ2-7	TRBD1	NA	14	TRBV4-3	TGCGCCAGCAGCCCCCAGGGGGCGCGGGACGAGCAGTACTTC	CASSPQGARDEQYF
TRBJ1-3	TRBD1	NA	15	TRBV7-2	TGTGCCAGCTCCCGGGAGGGGGCGTTGGGAAACACCATATATTTT	CASSREGALGNTIYF
TRBJ2-7	TRBD2	NA	18	TRBV4-3	TGCGCCAGCAGCCAAGTTAGGCGAGCGGGAGAATTCGGCCACGAGCAGTACTTC	CASSQVRRAGEFGHEQYF
TRBJ2-2	TRBD2	NA	17	TRBV9	TGTGCCAGCAGCGGCGGGACTAGCGGGGGGTACACCGGGGAGCTGTTTTTT	CASSGGTSGGYTGELFF
TRBJ2-3	NA	NA	12	TRBV6-1	TGTGCCAGCACCACAGGGTCAGATACGCAGTATTTT	CASTTGSDTQYF
TRBJ2-3	TRBD1	NA	18	TRBV25-1	TGTGCCAGCACCCAAGGTGCAATCACAGGGGGAACGACAGATACGCAGTATTTT	CASTQGAITGGTTDTQYF
TRBJ2-7	NA	NA	13	TRBV7-2	TGTGCCAGCAGCTTAGGACTCCGCGCCGAGCAGTACTTC	CASSLGLRAEQYF
TRBJ2-5	NA	NA	14	TRBV5-8	TGTGCCAGCAGCTTGAGGACAGACCAAGAGACCCAGTACTTC	CASSLRTDQETQYF
TRBJ1-1	TRBD1	few	13	TRBV7-2	TGTGCCAGCAGCTGGACAGGGAGTACTGAAGCTTTCTTT	CASSWTGSTEAFF
TRBJ2-7	TRBD2	NA	18	TRBV4-3	TGCGCCAGCAGCCAAGATACGGTGCCTAGCGGGGGGGCCTACGAGCAGTACTTC	CASSQDTVPSGGAYEQYF
TRBJ1-6	NA	NA	15	TRBV10-3	TGTGCCAGCAAGCCATTGGGTGGGGGGGAGTCACCCCTCCACTTT	CASKPLGGGESPLHF
TRBJ2-4	NA	NA	15	TRBV5-5	TGTGCCAGCAGCTTGATGACGGGAGCCCAAAACAGTCAGTACTTC	CASSLMTGAQNSQYF
TRBJ1-3	TRBD1	few	16	TRBV7-8	TGTGCCAGCAGCGCAGGGGGCCCCCTCTCTGGAAACACCATATATTTT	CASSAGGPLSGNTIYF
TRBJ2-5	TRBD1	NA	16	TRBV28	TGTGCCAGCAACGTTCCCAGGGACAGGGGGCTTAAGACCCAGTACTTC	CASNVPRDRGLKTQYF